This TCR beta chain was retrieved from a study of metastatic and nonmetastatic thyroid tumors. As processed by the authors: Between-group CDR3 differences, defined by clinicopathological status, yielded a distant-metastasis classifier for papillary thyroid cancer. TCRdb re-analyzed the PCR reads through MiXCR. The V and J calls were not made by the authors but by TCRdb's processing. The sample has 15,000 to 20,000 clones; about 25% are singletons. V lost 5 bases and J 4 bases, leaving 15 bases between the germline ends. Germline CDR1 reads MNHEY; CDR2 reads SMNVEV (reference sequence). This CDR3 spans 14 amino acids. Thyroid surgery took place with no prior treatment in any patient. This clone has more than one count but fewer than ten.

V usage is TRBV27 and J usage is TRBJ2-7, with D tentatively TRBD1 (6 bases). The receptor was isolated from a female donor with papillary thyroid cancer or a benign thyroid nodule (not recorded which). Some clones in this sample may be carry-over from other donors' samples. Sequences were obtained from adjacent normal tissue. Here the CDR3 reads CASSQRQAKYEQYF. In DNA, the CDR3 is TGTGCCAGCAGTCAGCGACAGGCTAAGTACGAGCAGTACTTC.